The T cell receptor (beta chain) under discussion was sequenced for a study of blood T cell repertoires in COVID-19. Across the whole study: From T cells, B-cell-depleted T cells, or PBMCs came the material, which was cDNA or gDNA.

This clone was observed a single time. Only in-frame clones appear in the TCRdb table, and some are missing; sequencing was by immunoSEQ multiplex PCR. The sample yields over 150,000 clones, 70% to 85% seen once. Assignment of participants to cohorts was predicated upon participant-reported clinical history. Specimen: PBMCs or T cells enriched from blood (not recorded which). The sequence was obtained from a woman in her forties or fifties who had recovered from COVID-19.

The CDR3 reads CATKETGVDGYTF. The CDR3 nucleotides are TGTGCCACCAAAGAGACAGGGGTAGATGGCTACACCTTC. The chain links TRBV6-4 to TRBJ1-2; 8 nucleotides line up with TRBD1. V gave up 10 bases and J gave up 6 bases; unmatched junction bases: 10. The CDR3 extends over 13 amino acids. Germline V gene lookup returns CDR1 MRHNA and CDR2 SNTAGT.